One and the same sample provided the 15 T cell receptor beta chains below, sequenced in a study of T cells in Graves' hyperthyroidism and ophthalmopathy (dated by TCRdb to between 2018 and 2021). The protocol used for the library was multiplex PCR. The sequencing machine was an Illumina HiSeq 2000. TCR beta CDR3 regions were amplified from RNA transcripts. For the first round of RT-PCR on the TCR CDR3, the HTBI primer set was used together with the Qiagen OneStep RT-PCR kit. TCRdb applied fastp at Q25 and MiXCR to the public reads, then kept only in-frame beta chains. Duplicate CDR3 protein sequences are folded into a single record with the most common DNA and genes. The sample table lists 700,000 or so distinct CDR3 sequences, approximately 14% of them with a count of one. The top ten clonotypes cover under 15% of the sample. The source material was blood. The receptors come from a woman between 45 and 60 years old with Graves' ophthalmopathy.

This clonotype was recorded at least ten times. V and J are TRBV12-3 or TRBV12-4 and TRBJ2-7; perhaps D is TRBD1 or TRBD2 (5 bases each). The V and J ends lost 2 bases and 5 bases respectively, with 16 bases between them. The CDR3 has 15 residues. Here the CDR3 reads CASSLIGEARDEQYF. CDR3 in DNA: TGTGCCAGCAGTTTAATCGGGGAAGCCAGGGACGAGCAGTACTTC.

This chain connects TRBV4-3 to TRBJ1-6; tentatively, D is TRBD1 (5 bases). The CDR3 is 14 amino acids. Deletions cut 2 bases from V and 10 bases from J, with 12 bases between. In germline, CDR1 is LGHNA, CDR2 YSLEER. The DNA of the CDR3 is TGCGCCAGCAGCCAACTGGGGGGAGGGTCACCCCTCCACTTT. Protein product: CASSQLGGGSPLHF.

This clonotype appeared many times. The chain has TRBV18 and TRBJ1-2; D is uncertain. The CDR3 consists of 15 residues. Trimming removed 3 bases from V and 2 bases from J, with 13 bases in between. Germline CDR1 and CDR2: KGHSH and LQKENI. CDR3: CASSPRTDGNYGYTF. As DNA, the CDR3 is TGTGCCAGCTCACCTCGCACCGACGGGAACTATGGCTACACCTTC.

This clonotype was detected ten times or more. The chain is built from TRBV27 and TRBJ2-7; TRBD2 agrees at 8 bases. The CDR3 consists of 15 residues. Per the germline V gene, CDR1 is MNHEY and CDR2 is SMNVEV (reference sequence). Trimming at V came to 6 bases and at J to 6 bases, leaving 13 bases not matched to a gene. CDR3 sequence reads: CASSRTGGTPSEQYF. The CDR3 coding sequence is TGTGCCAGCAGCCGAACGGGAGGGACGCCCTCCGAGCAGTACTTC.

This clonotype came up many times. The CDR3 DNA sequence: TGTGCCAGCAGCTTGGGTGAGCAGTTCTTC. This gives the protein CASSLGEQFF. J is TRBJ2-1 and V is TRBV7-9, with D unresolved. Germline CDR1 is SEHNR and CDR2 is FQNEAQ (reference sequence). Trimming shortened V by 3 bases and J by 9 bases, and 3 bases separated the two germline ends. This CDR3 has 10 residues.

This clonotype was detected many times. V usage is TRBV28 and J usage is TRBJ2-6; no clear D. This CDR3 has 16 residues. The V end was cut by 6 bases, the J end by 0 bases, with 12 bases between. Germline V gives CDR1 MDHEN, CDR2 SYDVKM. The CDR3 sequence is CASSLYRGSGANVLTF. Here the CDR3 DNA reads TGTGCCAGCAGCCTCTACAGAGGCTCTGGGGCCAACGTCCTGACTTTC.

This clonotype has ten or more counts. This rearrangement joins TRBV7-3 to TRBJ1-4; TRBD1 agrees at 8 bases. Losses at the gene ends were 5 bases for V and 8 bases for J; bases not matched to a gene: 7. Germline CDR1 SGHTA, CDR2 FQGTGA. The CDR3 length is 14 residues. CDR3 residues: CASSRDRGTEKLFF. As DNA, the CDR3 is TGTGCCAGCAGCCGAGACAGGGGTACGGAAAAACTGTTTTTT.

CDR3 nucleotide sequence: TGTGCCAGCCGACCCCCGGGCAGCACAGATACGCAGTATTTT. This encodes CASRPPGSTDTQYF. This sequence joins TRBV28 and TRBJ2-3; D gene uncertain. CDR1 is MDHEN and CDR2 is SYDVKM in the germline V gene. Trimming shortened V by 8 bases and J by 0 bases, and 12 bases separated the two germline ends. CDR3 length: 14 residues.

The sample holds many counts of this clonotype. The chain couples TRBV28 to TRBJ2-1; TRBD2 aligns across 8 bases. The CDR3 is 14 residues long. The germline CDR1 and CDR2 sequences are MDHEN and SYDVKM. V lost 6 bases to trimming and J lost 7 bases; unmatched junction nucleotides: 8. CDR3 sequence: CASSGTRMGNEQFF. The CDR3 DNA follows: TGTGCCAGCAGCGGGACTAGAATGGGAAATGAGCAGTTCTTC.

The chain couples TRBV6-2 or TRBV6-3 to TRBJ2-1, with 7 bases aligning to TRBD2. This CDR3 region has 14 residues. Germline V gene lookup returns CDR1 MNHEY and CDR2 SVGEGT. J lost 7 bases, V lost 7 bases, and 10 bases had no gene match. The CDR3 DNA follows: TGTGCCAGCAAGGAGGTTGGCGGGAGAAATGAGCAGTTCTTC. Translating it yields CASKEVGGRNEQFF.

This clonotype came up a few times. This sequence joins TRBV6-1 and TRBJ2-3, with TRBD2 matching 11 bases. Germline V gene sequence: CDR1 MNHNS, CDR2 SASEGT. V was clipped by 10 bases and J by 1 base; unmatched bases: 4. This CDR3 comprises 14 residues. The CDR3 nucleotides read TGTGCCACGGAACTAGCGGGGGGCACAGATACGCAGTATTTT. This sequence encodes CATELAGGTDTQYF.

This clonotype was seen more than once but under ten times. CDR3 DNA: TGTGCCAGCAGTTTTACTAGCGGGAGGTTGGAGCAGTACTTC. Amino acid sequence: CASSFTSGRLEQYF. The chain links TRBV28 to TRBJ2-7, with 12 positions matching TRBD2. Trimming cost V 3 bases and J 7 bases; bases outside gene matches: 4. The CDR3 covers 14 residues. Germline V gives CDR1 MDHEN, CDR2 SYDVKM. Using reference TRBV28 and TRBJ2-7 for the parts outside the CDR3, the full variable domain is DVKVTQSSRYLVKRTGEKVFLECVQDMDHENMFWYRQDPGLGLRLIYFSYDVKMKEKGDIPEGYSVSREKKERFSLILESASTNQTSMYLCASSFTSGRLEQYFGPGTRLTVT.

In this sample, this clonotype turned up many times. This rearrangement joins TRBV28 to TRBJ1-4, with D unclear. The germline gives CDR1 MDHEN, CDR2 SYDVKM. The CDR3 totals 14 residues. V lost 5 bases, J lost 0 bases, and 7 bases lay in between. As DNA, the CDR3 is TGTGCCAGCAGTAGGCCAGCAACTAATGAAAAACTGTTTTTT. It specifies CASSRPATNEKLFF.

This clonotype was counted at least ten times. J is TRBJ2-1 and V is TRBV27, with 8 nucleotides matching TRBD2. Trimming took 8 bases from V and 9 from J; bases not matched to a gene: 18. The CDR3 contains 16 residues. CDR1 is MNHEY, CDR2 SMNVEV, per germline (reference sequence). The CDR3 protein is CASLLEGAGALSEQFF. CDR3 sequence (DNA): TGTGCCAGCCTCCTAGAGGGAGCGGGAGCCCTTAGTGAGCAGTTCTTC.

In its sample, this clonotype was seen many times. CDR3 DNA: TGTGCCAGCGGGACAGGGGGCTACGAGCAGTACTTC. As protein: CASGTGGYEQYF. The genes are TRBV11-1 and TRBJ2-7, with TRBD1 matching 11 bases. The junction had 0 bases not matched to a gene; V was cut back by 8 bases and J by 3 bases. This CDR3 region has 12 residues. CDR1 is SGHAT, CDR2 FQDESV, per germline (reference sequence). The whole variable domain, remainder taken from reference TRBV11-1 and TRBJ2-7, is EAEVAQSPRYKITEKSQAVAFWCDPISGHATLYWYRQILGQGPELLVQFQDESVVDDSQLPKDRFSAERLKGVDSTLKIQPAELGDSAMYLCASGTGGYEQYFGPGTRLTVT.